The sequence of this T cell receptor (beta chain) was determined in a study of regulatory T cells in long-lasting Graves disease. Study summary: Patients met the persistent Graves' disease definition after over 5 years of antithyroid drugs with positive TSH receptor antibodies.

Germline lookup yields CDR1 MNHEY and CDR2 SMNVEV (reference sequence). The CDR3 covers 16 residues. Unmatched junction bases numbered 3, after V lost 2 bases and J lost 4 bases. Time point: persistent/refractory GD, antithyroid drugs over 5 years with positive TRAb. Construction of the TCR library relied on RNA isolated from PBMCs. It was American Thyroid Association guidelines that determined Graves' disease diagnosis. Building the TCR beta libraries relied on iRepertoire HTBI primers, and CDR3 regions underwent Arm-PCR. TCRdb re-analysed the multiplex PCR reads in MiXCR, keeping a single row per CDR3 protein. The data show roughly 500,000 distinct CDR3 sequences, with less than 25% seen just once and 7.8% held by the top ten. Study results and limitations: Persistent Graves' patients showed reduced TCR diversity versus newly diagnosed patients. When disease was persistent, TRBV28, TRBJ1-2 and TRBJ2-5 were the favored segments.

There are a few counts of this clonotype. As yet, its antigen is unknown. The source was peripheral blood mononuclear cells (PBMCs), collected when the disease was refractory, from a patient treated with antithyroid drugs. This clonotype originated in a female donor with Graves disease. The chain recombines TRBV27 with TRBJ2-2; 11 bases fit TRBD2. The DNA of the CDR3 is TGTGCCAGCAGTTTACTTCTAGCGGGGGGCACCGGGGAGCTGTTTTTT. Its protein product is CASSLLLAGGTGELFF.